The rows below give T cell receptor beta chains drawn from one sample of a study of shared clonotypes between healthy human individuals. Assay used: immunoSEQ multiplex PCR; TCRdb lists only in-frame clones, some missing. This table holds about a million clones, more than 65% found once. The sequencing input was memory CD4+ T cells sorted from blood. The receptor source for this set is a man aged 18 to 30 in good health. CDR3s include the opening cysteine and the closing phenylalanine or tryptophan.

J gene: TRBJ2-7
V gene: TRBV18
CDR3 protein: CASSPPGLAGEQYF

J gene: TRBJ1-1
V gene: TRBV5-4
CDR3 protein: CASIRGGAVTEAFF

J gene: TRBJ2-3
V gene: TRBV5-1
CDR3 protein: CASSLPVKGPSTDTQYF

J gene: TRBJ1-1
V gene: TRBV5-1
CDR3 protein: CASSLGQGRMNTEAFF

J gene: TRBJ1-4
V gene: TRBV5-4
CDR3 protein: CASSEDSYNEKLFF

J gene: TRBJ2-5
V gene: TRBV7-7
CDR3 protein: CASSLRQGQETQYF

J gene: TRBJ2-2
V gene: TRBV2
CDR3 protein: CASRGQGRTGELFF

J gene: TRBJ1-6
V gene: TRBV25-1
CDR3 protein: CASSEQVYNSPLHF

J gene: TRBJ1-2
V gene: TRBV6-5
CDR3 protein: CASKRTAGYGYTF

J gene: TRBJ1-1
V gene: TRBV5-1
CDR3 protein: CASSWDRITEAFF

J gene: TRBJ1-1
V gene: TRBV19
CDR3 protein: CASSPGQGPTEAFF

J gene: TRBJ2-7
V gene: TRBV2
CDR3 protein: CASSPDSGGSYEQYF

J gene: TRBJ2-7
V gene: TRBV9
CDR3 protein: CASSAGGDYEQYF

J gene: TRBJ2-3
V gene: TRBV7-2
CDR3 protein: CASSLGTGFTDTQYF

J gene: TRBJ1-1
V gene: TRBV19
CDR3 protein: CASSISANTEAFF

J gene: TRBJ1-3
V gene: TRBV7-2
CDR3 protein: CASSFSAGLDTIYF

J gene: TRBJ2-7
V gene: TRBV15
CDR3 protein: CATSRDILGEQYF

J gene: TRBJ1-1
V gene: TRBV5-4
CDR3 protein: CASSLLGVMNTEAFF

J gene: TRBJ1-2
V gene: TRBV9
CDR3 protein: CASSERTGGARGYTF

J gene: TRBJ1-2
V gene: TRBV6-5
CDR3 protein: CASSYSAGNYGYTF

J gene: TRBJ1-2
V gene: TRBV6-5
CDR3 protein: CASSPTGNYGYTF

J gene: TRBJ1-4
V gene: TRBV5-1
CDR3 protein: CASSLVTGEGKLFF

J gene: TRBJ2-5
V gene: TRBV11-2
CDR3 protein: CASSVIGGKGVETQYF

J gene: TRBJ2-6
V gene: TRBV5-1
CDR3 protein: CASSSNRASVGANVLTF

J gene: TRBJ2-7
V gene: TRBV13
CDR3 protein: CASSSRQIPYEQYF

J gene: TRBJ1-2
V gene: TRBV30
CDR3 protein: CAWRVIGGDYYGYTF

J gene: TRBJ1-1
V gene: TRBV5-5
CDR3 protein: CASSLVVGQNTEAFF

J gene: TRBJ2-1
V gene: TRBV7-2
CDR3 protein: CASSPLAGGVNEQFF

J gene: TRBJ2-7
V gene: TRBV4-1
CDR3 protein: CASSRKGGGAMSYEQYF

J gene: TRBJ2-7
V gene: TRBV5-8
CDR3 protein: CASSPGTNSYEQYF

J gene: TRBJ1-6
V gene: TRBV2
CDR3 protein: CASSEGRQGGKSPLHF

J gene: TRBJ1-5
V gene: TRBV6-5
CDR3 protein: CASSSLGQPQHF

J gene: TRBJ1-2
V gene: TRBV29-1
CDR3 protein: CSVRKDRGAGGYTF

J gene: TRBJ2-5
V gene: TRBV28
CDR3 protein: CASSVGPGPQETQYF

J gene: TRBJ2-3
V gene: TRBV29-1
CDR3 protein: CSVAGTLTDTQYF

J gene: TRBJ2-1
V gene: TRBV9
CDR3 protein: CASSPTPGVGGRAGDEQFF

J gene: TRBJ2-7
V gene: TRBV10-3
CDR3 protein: CAISGGQVYEQYF

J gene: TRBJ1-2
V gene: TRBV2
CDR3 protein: CASSVEGQGAGYTF

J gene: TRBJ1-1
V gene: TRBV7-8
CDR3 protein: CASSSYMNTEAFF

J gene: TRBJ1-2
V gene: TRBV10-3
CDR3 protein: CAISGSTGDYGYTF

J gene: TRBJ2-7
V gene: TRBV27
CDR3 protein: CASRSSGVTYEQYF

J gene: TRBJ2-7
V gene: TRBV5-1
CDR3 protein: CASSREDREGYEQYF

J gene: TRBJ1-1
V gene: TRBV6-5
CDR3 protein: CASSYSTLNTEAFF

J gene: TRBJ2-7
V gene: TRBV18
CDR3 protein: CASSPFRQEISYEQYF

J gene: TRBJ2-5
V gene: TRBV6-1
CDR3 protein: CASAPSQETQYF